Presented here are 3 T cell receptor beta chains from one specimen sequenced in a study of blood T cells in healthy people across ages. Using a J-beta primer mix together with a sample-barcoded 5' primer, a second PCR was run for about 6 to 12 cycles. TCRdb reprocessed the 5' RACE reads via MiXCR and lists one record per CDR3 protein. The sample consists of fewer than 750,000 distinct CDR3 sequences, 40% to 50% of them appearing once. Sequencing was carried out using blood. The receptors were sampled from a man aged 80 or over in good health.

This clonotype was counted between two and nine times. This sequence joins TRBV7-2 and TRBJ1-3; a weak D match, TRBD1 (5 bases). V was trimmed by 3 bases and J by 0 bases, leaving 12 bases between them. Per the germline V gene, CDR1 is SGHTA and CDR2 is FQGNSA. The CDR3 runs 16 residues. The CDR3 spells CASSFYQGGSGNTIYF. The CDR3 DNA sequence: TGTGCCAGCAGCTTTTATCAGGGAGGCTCTGGAAACACCATATATTTT.

To note about this clonotype: A much larger clone sits a single nucleotide away, making a read error possible. The chain links TRBV6-6 to TRBJ2-7; 12 bases map to TRBD2. CDR3 length: 16 amino acids. Germline V CDR1 and CDR2: MNHNY, SVGAGI (reference sequence). Germline trimming cut 0 bases from V and 10 bases from J; bases unmatched to any gene: 10. The CDR3 spells CASSYSLAGGPEIQYF. In DNA form, the CDR3 reads TGTGCCAGCAGTTACTCTCTAGCGGGAGGGCCGGAGATCCAGTACTTC.

For this clonotype: It may be a read error: a sequence one base away is much more abundant. The J gene is TRBJ2-7, the V gene TRBV6-5, with a weak D call TRBD2 (5 bases). The CDR3 consists of 14 residues. Per the germline V gene, CDR1 is MNHEY and CDR2 is SVGAGI. The CDR3 here is CTSRNGRGSYEQYF. DNA for the CDR3: TGTACCAGCAGGAACGGACGGGGCTCCTACGAGCAGTACTTC.